Reported below is one T cell receptor (beta chain). Its antigen is unknown. The data are from a study of beta chain features in type 1 diabetes. General study findings and limits: Fewer junction insertions and more nucleotide deletions appeared in type 1 diabetes patients. PCR could preferentially amplify shorter templates, alike in patients and controls.

Expressed TCRB transcripts got sequenced, as all isolated RNA was reverse transcribed. Some clones are missing from TCRdb's copy, which holds only in-frame ones; the method was immunoSEQ multiplex PCR. The sample comprises around 340,000 clones, 15% to 20% of which are singletons, and 0.044% rests with the top ten. Donors contributed one heparinised blood draw apiece, averaging about 120 mL. Central memory, naive, regulatory and stem cell-like memory CD4+ cells were sorted by CD45RO/CCR7/CD25/CD127/CD95/CD27. Germline-derived CDR1 and CDR2 are SGDLS and YYNGEE. This CDR3 spans 15 amino acids. V lost 2 bases and J 2 bases, leaving 12 bases between the germline ends.

This TCR was recovered from a woman younger than 35 in good health. The source material was naive CD4+ T cells from blood. The chain couples TRBV9 to TRBJ2-3; no reliable D call. The CDR3, as DNA: TGTGCCAGCAGCGTGGCGGCTTCTCCCACAGATACGCAGTATTTT. This gives the protein CASSVAASPTDTQYF.